This record concerns one T cell receptor (beta chain) sequence. What it binds is unknown. This specimen belongs to a study of T-cell reconstitution after alpha-beta-depleted transplantation in children. Trimming removed 1 base from V and 6 bases from J; junction bases left unmatched: 3. This CDR3 contains 16 residues. Germline V gene sequence: CDR1 SGHTA, CDR2 FQGTGA. During its preparation, the TCRbeta library received unique molecular identifiers. MiXCR, applied by TCRdb to the PCR reads, yields one record per CDR3 protein. The table records just under 350,000 distinct CDR3 sequences, around 16% of them present only once. Study observations and caveats: Most T-cell counts and diversity one year after the transplant came from T cells that were newly produced. At around two months after transplant, the alpha-beta T cells were reportedly derived from several hundred expanded clones that came from non-depleted graft cells.

The rearrangement joins TRBV7-3 to TRBJ2-3, with 14 nucleotides matching TRBD2. The starting material was PBMCs, mostly from graft donor cells, obtained 360 days after TCRalphabeta/CD19-depleted stem cell transplant. The sequence was collected from a male patient between 2 and 10 years old who had a stem cell transplant for acute lymphoblastic leukemia, so the T cells may come from the graft donor. CDR3 amino acids: CASSLRGLAGVDTQYF. CDR3 coding DNA: TGTGCCAGCAGCTTAAGGGGACTAGCGGGAGTGGATACGCAGTATTTT. The whole variable domain, remainder taken from reference TRBV7-3 and TRBJ2-3, is GAGVSQTPSNKVTEKGKYVELRCDPISGHTALYWYRQSLGQGPEFLIYFQGTGAADDSGLPNDRFFAVRPEGSVSTLKIQRTERGDSAVYLCASSLRGLAGVDTQYFGPGTRLTVL.